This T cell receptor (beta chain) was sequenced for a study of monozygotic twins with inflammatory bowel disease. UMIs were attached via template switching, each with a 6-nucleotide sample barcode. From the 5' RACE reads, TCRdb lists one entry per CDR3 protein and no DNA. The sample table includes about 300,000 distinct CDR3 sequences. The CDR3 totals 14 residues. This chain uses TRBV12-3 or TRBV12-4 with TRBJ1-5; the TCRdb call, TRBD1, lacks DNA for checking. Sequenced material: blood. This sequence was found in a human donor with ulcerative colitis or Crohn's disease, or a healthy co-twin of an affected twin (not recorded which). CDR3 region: CASSLDRASQPQHF.